The following is a TCR beta chain sequence with its context. Its specificity is unknown. Every subset had its genomic DNA shared out evenly among several immunoSEQ plates. Repertoires were generated with immunoSEQ multiplex PCR, while TCRdb's copy carries only in-frame clones and drops some. The table has 400,000 to 500,000 clones, around 80% seen once. These data are taken from a study of shared clonotypes between healthy human individuals. CDR1 and CDR2 from the germline V gene are MDHEN and SYDVKM. The CDR3 is 12 amino acids. V was pared by 6 bases and J by 0 bases, with 5 bases between. Overall study results and limits: Blood was the sole source, and tissue repertoires probably differ.

The source is a middle-aged woman in good health. Some clones in this sample may be carry-over from other donors' samples. The sample taken for sequencing was PBMCs. This chain uses TRBV28 with TRBJ2-5, with D uncertain. CDR3 in amino acids: CASSSHQETQYF. The CDR3 DNA reads TGTGCCAGCAGCTCTCACCAAGAGACCCAGTACTTC.